The clone carrying this TCR beta chain was seen at least ten times. Using immunoSEQ multiplex PCR, the repertoire was profiled, and TCRdb retains in-frame clones only, with some absent. Of around 37,000 clones in the sample, 30% to 40% are singletons; the top ten hold about 1.6%. This sample is part of a study of sequential checkpoint blockade in melanoma. Overall study: Randomization was 1:1 between first-line nivolumab→ipilimumab and ipilimumab→nivolumab. Matched biopsies came pretreatment and at week 13 for about 24 patients.

Treatment described: randomized to nivolumab then ipilimumab (arm A) or the reverse (arm B). No patient had prior DNA-damaging chemotherapy. Germline loops: CDR1 SGHNT, CDR2 YENEEA. Trimming pared 5 bases from V and 4 bases from J, leaving 14 bases between. The CDR3 extends over 14 amino acids. This chain links TRBV11-3 with TRBJ1-2, with D tentatively TRBD1 (5 bases). This receptor was obtained from a human donor with melanoma. Sequencing used tumor tissue (inferred from file names), obtained from a patient given nivolumab and ipilimumab in sequence. This chain's CDR3 is CASSPQGQIYGYTF. The CDR3 DNA sequence: TGTGCCAGCAGCCCCCAGGGCCAGATCTATGGCTACACCTTC.